The TCR beta chain under discussion was sequenced for a study of blood T cell repertoires in COVID-19. Study at large: Samples taken during acute and convalescent COVID-19 were collected in the United States, Italy and Spain. The analysed material was cDNA or gDNA that came from T cells, B-cell-depleted T cells, or PBMCs.

In the original analysis: Amplified reference gene primers provided the basis for estimating nucleated cell counts. Data came from immunoSEQ multiplex PCR; TCRdb stores just in-frame clones and leaves some out. The D gene and trimming were derived from the DNA, and the V and J assignments and clone size from that table. Among 90,000 to 120,000 clones listed, over 80% were seen once. Sequenced material: peripheral blood. The clonotype was recovered from a woman in her thirties with acute or convalescent COVID-19.

The CDR3 coding sequence is TGCGCCAGCAGCCAAACTACAGAAAACCGGGAAGGCTATGGCTACACCTTC. Protein: CASSQTTENREGYGYTF. The chain joins TRBV4-3 to TRBJ1-2; D call uncertain. V was pared by 2 bases and J by 4 bases, with 20 bases between. The CDR3 is made up of 17 amino acids. Looked up from germline, CDR1 is LGHNA and CDR2 is YSLEER.